This TCR beta chain emerged from a study of blood T cell repertoires in COVID-19. Whole-study context: There were acute and convalescent COVID-19 samples, and they came from the United States, Italy and Spain. T cells, B-cell-depleted T cells, or PBMCs supplied cDNA or gDNA.

Per the original data handling: Reference gene primer amplification gave estimated nucleated cell counts. Sequenced by immunoSEQ multiplex PCR; TCRdb stores in-frame clones only, minus some. V and J calls and clone size are copied from that table; D and trimming were computed from the DNA. The table has roughly 250,000 clones, 88% seen once. V was pared by 1 base and J by 0 bases, with 9 bases between. Looked up from germline, CDR1 is SGHVS and CDR2 is FNYEAQ. CDR3 size: 15 residues. The sample holds a few counts of this clone. The J gene is TRBJ1-1, the V gene TRBV7-6; TRBD1 might be the D (5 bases). The sample comprised peripheral blood. This receptor was obtained from a man aged 60 to 69 who had recovered from COVID-19. The CDR3 protein is CASSLDPGMNTEAFF. Here the CDR3 DNA reads TGTGCCAGCAGCTTAGACCCAGGGATGAACACTGAAGCTTTCTTT.